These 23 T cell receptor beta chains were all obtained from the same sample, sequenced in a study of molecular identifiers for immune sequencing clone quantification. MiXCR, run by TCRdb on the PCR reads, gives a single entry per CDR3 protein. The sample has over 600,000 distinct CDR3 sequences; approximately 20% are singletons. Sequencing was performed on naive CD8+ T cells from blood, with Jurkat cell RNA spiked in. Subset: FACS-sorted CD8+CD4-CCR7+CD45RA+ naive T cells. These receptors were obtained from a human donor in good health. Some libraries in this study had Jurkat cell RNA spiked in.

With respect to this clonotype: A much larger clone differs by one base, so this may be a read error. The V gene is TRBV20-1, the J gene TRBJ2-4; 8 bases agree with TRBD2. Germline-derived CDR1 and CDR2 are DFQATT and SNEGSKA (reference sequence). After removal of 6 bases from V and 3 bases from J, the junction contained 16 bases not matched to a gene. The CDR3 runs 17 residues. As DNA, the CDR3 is TGCAGTGCCTCACTACGGGGGGGCCCCTTAGTCAAAAACATTCAGTACTTC. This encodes CSASLRGGPLVKNIQYF.

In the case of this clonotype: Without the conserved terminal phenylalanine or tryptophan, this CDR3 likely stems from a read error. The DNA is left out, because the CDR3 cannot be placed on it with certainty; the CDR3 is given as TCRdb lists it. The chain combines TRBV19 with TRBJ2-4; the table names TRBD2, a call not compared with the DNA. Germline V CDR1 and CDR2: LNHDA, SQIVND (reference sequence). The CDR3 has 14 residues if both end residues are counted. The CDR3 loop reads CASSMGGALDIQNL.

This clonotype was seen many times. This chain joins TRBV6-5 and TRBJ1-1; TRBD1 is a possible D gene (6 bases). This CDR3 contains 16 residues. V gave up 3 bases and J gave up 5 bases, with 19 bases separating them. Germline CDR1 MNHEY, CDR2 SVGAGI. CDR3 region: CASSYLVGAGETEAFF. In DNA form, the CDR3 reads TGTGCCAGCAGTTATTTAGTGGGGGCAGGTGAGACTGAAGCTTTCTTT.

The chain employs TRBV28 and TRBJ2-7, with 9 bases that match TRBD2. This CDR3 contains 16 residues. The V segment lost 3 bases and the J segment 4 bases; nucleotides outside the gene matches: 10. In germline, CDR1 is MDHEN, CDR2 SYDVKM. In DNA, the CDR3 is TGTGCCAGCAGTTTTCTCTTTAGCGGGAGCGGGTACGAGCAGTACTTC. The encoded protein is CASSFLFSGSGYEQYF.

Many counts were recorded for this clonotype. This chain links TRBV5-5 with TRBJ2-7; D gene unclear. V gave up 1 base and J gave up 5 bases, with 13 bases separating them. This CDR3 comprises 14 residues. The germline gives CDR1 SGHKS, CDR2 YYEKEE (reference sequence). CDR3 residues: CASSLIPAADEQYF. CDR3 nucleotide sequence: TGTGCCAGCAGCTTGATTCCAGCTGCGGACGAGCAGTACTTC.

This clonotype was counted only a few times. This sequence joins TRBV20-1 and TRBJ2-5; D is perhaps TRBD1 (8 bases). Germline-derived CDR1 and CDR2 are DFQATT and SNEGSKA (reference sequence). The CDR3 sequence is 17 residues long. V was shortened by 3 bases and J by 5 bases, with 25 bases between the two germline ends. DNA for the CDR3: TGCAGTGCTAGTGGGTTGCAGGGGGCCGGGGGGTTGGAGACCCAGTACTTC. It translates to CSASGLQGAGGLETQYF.

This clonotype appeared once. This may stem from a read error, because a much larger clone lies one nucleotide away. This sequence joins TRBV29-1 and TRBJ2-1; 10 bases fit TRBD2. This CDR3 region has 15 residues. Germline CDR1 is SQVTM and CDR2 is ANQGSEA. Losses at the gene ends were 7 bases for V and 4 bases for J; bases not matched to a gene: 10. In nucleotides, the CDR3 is TGCAGCGCCTATGTAGCGGGAGGCCGATACAATGAGCAGTTCTTC. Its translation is CSAYVAGGRYNEQFF.

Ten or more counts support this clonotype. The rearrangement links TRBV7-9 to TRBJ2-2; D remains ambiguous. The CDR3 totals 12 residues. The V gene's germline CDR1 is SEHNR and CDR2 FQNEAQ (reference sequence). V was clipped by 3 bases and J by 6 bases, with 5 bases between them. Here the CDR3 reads CASSFMAGELFF. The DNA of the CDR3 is TGTGCCAGCAGCTTCATGGCCGGGGAGCTGTTTTTT.

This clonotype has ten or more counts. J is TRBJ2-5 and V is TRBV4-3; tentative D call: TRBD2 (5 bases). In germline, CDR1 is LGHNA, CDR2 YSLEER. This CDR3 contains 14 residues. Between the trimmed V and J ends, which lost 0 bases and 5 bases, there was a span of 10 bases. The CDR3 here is CASSQDRRWETQYF. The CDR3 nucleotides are TGCGCCAGCAGCCAAGATAGGAGGTGGGAGACCCAGTACTTC.

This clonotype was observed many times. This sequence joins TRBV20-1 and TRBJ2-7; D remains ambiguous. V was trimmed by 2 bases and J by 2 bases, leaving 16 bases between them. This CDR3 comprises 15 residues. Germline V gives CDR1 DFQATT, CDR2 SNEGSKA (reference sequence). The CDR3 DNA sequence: TGCAGTGCTAGAAGCGAACACGGCACAACCTACGAGCAGTACTTC. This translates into CSARSEHGTTYEQYF.

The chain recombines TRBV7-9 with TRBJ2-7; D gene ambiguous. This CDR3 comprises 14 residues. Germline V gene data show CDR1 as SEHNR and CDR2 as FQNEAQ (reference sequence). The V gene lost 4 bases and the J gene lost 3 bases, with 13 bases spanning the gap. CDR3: CASSSSENDYEQYF. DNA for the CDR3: TGTGCCAGCAGCTCTTCCGAAAACGACTACGAGCAGTACTTC. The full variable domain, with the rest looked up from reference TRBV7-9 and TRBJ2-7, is DTGVSQNPRHKITKRGQNVTFRCDPISEHNRLYWYRQTLGQGPEFLTYFQNEAQLEKSRLLSDRFSAERPKGSFSTLEIQRTEQGDSAMYLCASSSSENDYEQYFGPGTRLTVT.

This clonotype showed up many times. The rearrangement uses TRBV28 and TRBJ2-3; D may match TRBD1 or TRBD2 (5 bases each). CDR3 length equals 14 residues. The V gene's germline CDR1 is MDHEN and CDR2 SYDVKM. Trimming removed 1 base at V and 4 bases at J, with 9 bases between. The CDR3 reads CASSLSRGADTQYF. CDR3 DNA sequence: TGTGCCAGCAGTTTATCAAGAGGGGCAGATACGCAGTATTTT.

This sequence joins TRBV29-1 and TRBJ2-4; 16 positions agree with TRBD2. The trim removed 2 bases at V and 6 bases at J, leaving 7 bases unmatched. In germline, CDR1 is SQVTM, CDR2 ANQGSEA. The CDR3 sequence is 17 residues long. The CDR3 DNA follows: TGCAGCGTTGAATCGGGGACTAGCGGGAGGGCCGGAAACATTCAGTACTTC. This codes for CSVESGTSGRAGNIQYF.

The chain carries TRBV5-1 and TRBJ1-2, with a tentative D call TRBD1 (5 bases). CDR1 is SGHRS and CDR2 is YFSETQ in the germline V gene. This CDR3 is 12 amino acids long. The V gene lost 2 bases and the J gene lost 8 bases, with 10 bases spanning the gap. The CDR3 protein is CASSFLGDGYTF. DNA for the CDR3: TGCGCCAGCAGCTTTCTAGGGGACGGCTACACCTTC.

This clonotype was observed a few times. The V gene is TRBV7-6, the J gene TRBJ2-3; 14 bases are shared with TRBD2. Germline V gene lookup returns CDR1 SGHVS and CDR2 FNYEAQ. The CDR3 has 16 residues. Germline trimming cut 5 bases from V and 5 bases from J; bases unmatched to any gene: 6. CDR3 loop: CASSLGLAGVGDTQYF. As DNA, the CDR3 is TGTGCCAGCAGCCTGGGACTAGCGGGAGTTGGAGATACGCAGTATTTT.

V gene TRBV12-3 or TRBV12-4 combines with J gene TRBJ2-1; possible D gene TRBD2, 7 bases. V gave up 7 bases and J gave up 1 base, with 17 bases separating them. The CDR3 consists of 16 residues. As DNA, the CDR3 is TGTGCCAGCACCCCTGGGGGGGGCCTATCCTACAATGAGCAGTTCTTC. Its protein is CASTPGGGLSYNEQFF.

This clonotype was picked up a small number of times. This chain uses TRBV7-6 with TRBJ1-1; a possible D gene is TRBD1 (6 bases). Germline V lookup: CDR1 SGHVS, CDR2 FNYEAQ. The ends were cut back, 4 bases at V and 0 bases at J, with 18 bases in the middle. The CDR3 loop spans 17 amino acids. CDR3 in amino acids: CASSSKPPGGLNTEAFF. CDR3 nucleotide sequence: TGTGCCAGCAGCTCCAAACCCCCGGGGGGGCTGAACACTGAAGCTTTCTTT.

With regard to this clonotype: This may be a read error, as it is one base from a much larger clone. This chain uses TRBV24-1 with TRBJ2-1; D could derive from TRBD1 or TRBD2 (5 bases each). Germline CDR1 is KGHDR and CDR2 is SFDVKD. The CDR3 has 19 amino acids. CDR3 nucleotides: TGTGCCACCGGTGATTCGGCAGGGATCCCTACTAGCTCCTACAATGAGCAGTTCTTC. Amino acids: CATGDSAGIPTSSYNEQFF.

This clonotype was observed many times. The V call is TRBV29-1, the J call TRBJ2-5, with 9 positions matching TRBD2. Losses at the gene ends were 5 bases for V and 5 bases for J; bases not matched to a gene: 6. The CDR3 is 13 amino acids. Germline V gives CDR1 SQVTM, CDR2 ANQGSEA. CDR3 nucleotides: TGCAGCGTTAGTAGCGGGAGTACGGAGACCCAGTACTTC. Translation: CSVSSGSTETQYF.

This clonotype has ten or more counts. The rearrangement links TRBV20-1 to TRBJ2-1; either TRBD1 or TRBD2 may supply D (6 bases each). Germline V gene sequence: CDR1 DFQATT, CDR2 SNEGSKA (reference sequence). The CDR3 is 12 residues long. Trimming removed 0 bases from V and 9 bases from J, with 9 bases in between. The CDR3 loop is CSAREGGGEQFF. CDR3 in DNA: TGCAGTGCTAGAGAAGGGGGAGGTGAGCAGTTCTTC.

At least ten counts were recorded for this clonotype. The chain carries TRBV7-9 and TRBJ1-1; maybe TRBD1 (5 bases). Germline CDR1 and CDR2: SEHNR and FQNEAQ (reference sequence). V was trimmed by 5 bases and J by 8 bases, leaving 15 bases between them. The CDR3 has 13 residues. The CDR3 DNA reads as TGTGCCAGCAGCGTCCGGCGAGAGGGGGAAGCTTTCTTT. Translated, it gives CASSVRREGEAFF.

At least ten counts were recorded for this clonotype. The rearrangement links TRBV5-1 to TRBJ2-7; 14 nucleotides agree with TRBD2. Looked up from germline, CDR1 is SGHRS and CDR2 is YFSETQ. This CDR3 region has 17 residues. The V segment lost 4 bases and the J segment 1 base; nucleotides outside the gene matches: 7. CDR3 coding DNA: TGCGCCAGCAGCCCACCGACTAGCGGGGGGGCTTCCTACGAGCAGTACTTC. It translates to CASSPPTSGGASYEQYF. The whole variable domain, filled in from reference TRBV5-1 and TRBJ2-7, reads KAGVTQTPRYLIKTRGQQVTLSCSPISGHRSVSWYQQTPGQGLQFLFEYFSETQRNKGNFPGRFSGRQFSNSRSEMNVSTLELGDSALYLCASSPPTSGGASYEQYFGPGTRLTVT.

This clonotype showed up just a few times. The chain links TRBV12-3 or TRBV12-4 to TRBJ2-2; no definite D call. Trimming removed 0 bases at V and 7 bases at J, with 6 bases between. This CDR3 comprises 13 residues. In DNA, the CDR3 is TGTGCCAGCAGTTTAGCCAGTGTCGGGGAGCTGTTTTTT. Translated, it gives CASSLASVGELFF.